The 18 T cell receptor beta chains given below trace back to one sample, sequenced in a study of OX40 agonist ivuxolimab in advanced cancers. Profiled with immunoSEQ multiplex PCR; TCRdb holds only in-frame clones, not every one. The sample lists 77,000 or so clones, about nine tenths seen once, with 0.43% in the top ten. The material was CD4+ or CD8+ T cells sorted from blood, obtained in a trial of the OX40 agonist ivuxolimab. These receptors were obtained from an adult with an advanced solid tumor such as melanoma, head and neck, liver or kidney cancer.

The chain combines TRBV11-3 with TRBJ2-7; 10 positions match TRBD1. This CDR3 spans 15 amino acids. Germline V gives CDR1 SGHNT, CDR2 YENEEA. The trim removed 6 bases at V and 2 bases at J, leaving 7 bases unmatched. Here the CDR3 DNA reads TGTGCCAGCAGTGTGGGGGACAGGGGTACCTACGAGCAGTACTTC. Protein: CASSVGDRGTYEQYF.

This chain uses TRBV7-8 with TRBJ2-7, with 8 positions matching TRBD1. V shed 5 bases, J shed 2 bases, and the junction held 8 bases outside the gene matches. The CDR3 loop spans 15 amino acids. The germline gives CDR1 SGHVS, CDR2 FQNEAQ. The CDR3 DNA follows: TGTGCCAGCAGCCGGGGCCAGGGGGCACCCTACGAGCAGTACTTC. Its protein is CASSRGQGAPYEQYF.

The chain carries TRBV18 and TRBJ2-7, with TRBD2 matching 8 bases. Germline CDR1 KGHSH, CDR2 LQKENI. This CDR3 is built from 14 residues. The V gene end was trimmed by 0 bases and the J gene end by 4 bases; junction bases not matched to a gene: 2. CDR3 protein: CASSPPSGSYEQYF. In DNA form, the CDR3 reads TGTGCCAGCTCACCACCGAGCGGGAGTTACGAGCAGTACTTC.

The chain joins TRBV7-1 to TRBJ2-3; the D gene is possibly TRBD1 (5 bases). TRBV7-1 counts as an open reading frame of uncertain function. Trimming took off 4 bases at V and 2 bases at J, with 13 bases between the two ends. The CDR3 covers 15 residues. The CDR3 nucleotides read TGTGCCAGCAGCTTAGTCCCAGGGTTCACAGATACGCAGTATTTT. This sequence encodes CASSLVPGFTDTQYF.

The rearrangement joins TRBV4-1 to TRBJ1-5; a possible D gene is TRBD1 (6 bases). The CDR3 runs 16 residues. Trimming pared 0 bases from V and 9 bases from J, leaving 18 bases between. Germline V gene sequence: CDR1 MGHRA, CDR2 YSYEKL. CDR3 sequence (DNA): TGCGCCAGCAGCCAAGAAAGCGTAGGGGGTCTTGGGCCCCAGCATTTT. The encoded protein is CASSQESVGGLGPQHF.

The chain employs TRBV27 and TRBJ2-3; either TRBD1 or TRBD2 may fit D (5 bases each). Germline CDR1 is MNHEY and CDR2 is SMNVEV (reference sequence). V shed 5 bases and J shed 5 bases, with 11 bases lying between them. CDR3 size: 13 residues. The CDR3 here is CASSRARGDTQYF. The CDR3 bases are TGTGCCAGCAGTCGCGCGAGGGGAGATACGCAGTATTTT.

This chain uses TRBV2 with TRBJ1-2, with a tentative D call TRBD1 (5 bases). Trimming removed 8 bases at V and 5 bases at J, with 15 bases between. CDR3 length equals 13 residues. In germline, CDR1 is SNHLY, CDR2 FYNNEI. CDR3 sequence reads: CASRGGSSYGYTF. The CDR3 coding sequence is TGTGCCAGCCGGGGCGGCTCGTCTTATGGCTACACCTTC.

CDR3 region: CASSEVLDSSGRYF. The CDR3 DNA sequence: TGCGCCAGCAGTGAGGTATTGGACTCCTCAGGAAGGTATTTT. This chain links TRBV10-2 with TRBJ2-3; maybe TRBD2 (5 bases). CDR1 WSHSY and CDR2 SAAADI come from the germline V gene. The CDR3 runs 14 residues. Trimming shortened V by 2 bases and J by 14 bases, and 20 bases separated the two germline ends.

The chain uses TRBV7-2 and TRBJ1-1; D is unclear. CDR1 is SGHTA, CDR2 FQGNSA, per germline. Between the trimmed V and J ends, which lost 1 base and 3 bases, there was a span of 9 bases. The CDR3 has 14 amino acids. DNA for the CDR3: TGTGCCAGCAGCTTAGTGGTTCGGGACACTGAAGCTTTCTTT. Translation gives CASSLVVRDTEAFF.

The chain uses TRBV5-1 and TRBJ2-2; D may be TRBD1 (5 bases). V shed 2 bases and J shed 4 bases, with 9 bases lying between them. Germline lookup yields CDR1 SGHRS and CDR2 YFSETQ. The CDR3 is 14 amino acids. The CDR3, as DNA: TGCGCCAGCAGCTTCCAGGGTATCACCGGGGAGCTGTTTTTT. This codes for CASSFQGITGELFF.

The chain uses TRBV11-3 and TRBJ2-5; D call uncertain. The DNA matches TRBJ2-7 better at its end, which makes the J call doubtful. This CDR3 comprises 11 residues. Germline V lookup: CDR1 SGHNT, CDR2 YENEEA. CDR3 residues: CASSLEDEQYF. The CDR3 DNA sequence: TGTGCCAGCAGCTTAGAAGACGAGCAGTACTTC.

This clone was found once. V gene TRBV7-2 combines with J gene TRBJ2-4; the D is unclear. CDR3 length equals 11 residues. In germline, CDR1 is SGHTA, CDR2 FQGNSA. V lost 1 base, J lost 9 bases, and 4 bases lay in between. CDR3 nucleotides: TGTGCCAGCAGCTTAGGGGTCATTCAGTACTTC. Amino acid sequence: CASSLGVIQYF.

The chain links TRBV28 to TRBJ2-7, with D possibly matching TRBD1 (5 bases). V shed 8 bases and J shed 5 bases, with 22 bases lying between them. Germline-derived CDR1 and CDR2 are MDHEN and SYDVKM. This CDR3 spans 15 amino acids. Here the CDR3 DNA reads TGTGCCAGCTTCCCCCCGATGCAGGGTTGGGACGAGCAGTACTTC. Translated: CASFPPMQGWDEQYF.

This clone was seen only once. The CDR3 sequence is CASSPPGGVQNTGELFF. CDR3 coding DNA: TGTGCCAGCTCACCACCGGGCGGGGTACAGAACACCGGGGAGCTGTTTTTT. This rearrangement joins TRBV18 to TRBJ2-2; D may be TRBD2 (6 bases). Per the germline V gene, CDR1 is KGHSH and CDR2 is LQKENI. The CDR3 spans 17 residues. Deletions cut 0 bases from V and 1 base from J, with 12 bases between.

CDR3: CASSPPLASGGFTDTQYF. CDR3 bases: TGTGCCAGCTCACCACCCCTGGCAAGCGGGGGCTTCACAGATACGCAGTATTTT. J is TRBJ2-3 and V is TRBV18, with 8 nucleotides matching TRBD2. CDR1 is KGHSH, CDR2 LQKENI, per germline. The junction had 10 bases not matched to a gene; V was cut back by 0 bases and J by 2 bases. The CDR3 length is 18 residues.

V gene TRBV5-4 combines with J gene TRBJ2-3; D unresolved. Trimming took 3 bases from V and 1 from J, leaving 9 bases between them. The CDR3 extends over 14 amino acids. Germline V lookup: CDR1 SGHNT, CDR2 YYREEE (reference sequence). The CDR3 DNA reads TGTGCCAGCAGCTCCGGGTCCCGCACAGATACGCAGTATTTT. Protein: CASSSGSRTDTQYF.

The chain uses TRBV28 and TRBJ1-5; a weak D match, TRBD1 (5 bases). CDR3 length: 15 amino acids. CDR1 and CDR2 from the germline V gene are MDHEN and SYDVKM. V gave up 2 bases and J gave up 5 bases, with 13 bases separating them. The CDR3 reads CASSLPTTAHQPQHF. CDR3 coding DNA: TGTGCCAGCAGTTTACCGACGACAGCCCATCAGCCCCAGCATTTT.

The chain uses TRBV6-4 and TRBJ2-2, with 8 bases matching TRBD1. After removal of 4 bases from V and 0 bases from J, the junction contained 1 base not matched to a gene. Germline V gives CDR1 MRHNA, CDR2 SNTAGT. CDR3 length equals 15 residues. The CDR3 spells CASSADRANTGELFF. As DNA, the CDR3 is TGTGCCAGCAGTGCGGACAGGGCGAACACCGGGGAGCTGTTTTTT.